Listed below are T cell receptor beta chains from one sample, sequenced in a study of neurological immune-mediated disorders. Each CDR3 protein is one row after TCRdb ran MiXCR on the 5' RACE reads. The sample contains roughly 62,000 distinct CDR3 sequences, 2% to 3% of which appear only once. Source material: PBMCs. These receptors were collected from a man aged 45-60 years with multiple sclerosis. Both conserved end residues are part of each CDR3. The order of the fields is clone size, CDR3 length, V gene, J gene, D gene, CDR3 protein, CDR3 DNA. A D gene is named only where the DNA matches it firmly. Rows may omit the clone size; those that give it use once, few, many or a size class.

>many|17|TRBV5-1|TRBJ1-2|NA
CASSGGRESWGWFLYTF
TGCGCCAGCAGCGGAGGAAGGGAGTCCTGGGGTTGGTTTCTCTACACCTTC
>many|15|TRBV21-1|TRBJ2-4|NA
CASSKVGHQRYIQYF
TGTGCCAGCAGCAAAGTCGGGCACCAGAGGTACATTCAGTACTTC
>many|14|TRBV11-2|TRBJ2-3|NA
CASRRVVLTDTQYF
TGTGCCAGCAGGCGTGTGGTCCTCACAGATACGCAGTATTTT
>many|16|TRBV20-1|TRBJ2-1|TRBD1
CSARISRQGSYNEQFF
TGCAGTGCTAGAATTTCTCGACAGGGCTCCTACAATGAGCAGTTCTTC
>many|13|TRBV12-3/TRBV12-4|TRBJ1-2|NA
CASSLVDRGIYTF
TGTGCCAGCAGTTTGGTCGACAGAGGAATCTACACCTTC
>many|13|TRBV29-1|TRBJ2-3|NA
CSVDWASTDTQYF
TGCAGCGTTGACTGGGCTAGCACAGATACGCAGTATTTT
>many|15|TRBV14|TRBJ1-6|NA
CASSTQTLANSPLHF
TGTGCCAGCAGCACACAGACCCTAGCAAATTCACCCCTCCACTTT
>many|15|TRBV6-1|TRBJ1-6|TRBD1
CASSEGGRGRSPLHF
TGTGCCAGCAGTGAAGGGGGCAGGGGGCGTTCACCCCTCCACTTT
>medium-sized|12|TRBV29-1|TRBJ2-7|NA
CSVAHTYYEQYF
TGCAGCGTTGCCCACACCTATTACGAGCAGTACTTC
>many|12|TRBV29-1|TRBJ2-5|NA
CSVSRNQETQYF
TGCAGCGTAAGCAGGAACCAAGAGACCCAGTACTTC
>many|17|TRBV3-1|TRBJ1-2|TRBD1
CASSAGGQEAANYGYTF
TGTGCCAGCAGCGCAGGGGGGCAGGAGGCTGCTAACTATGGCTACACCTTC
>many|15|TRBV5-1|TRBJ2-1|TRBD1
CASSGTGNTYNEQFF
TGCGCCAGCAGCGGGACAGGTAATACCTACAATGAGCAGTTCTTC
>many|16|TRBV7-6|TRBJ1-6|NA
CASSLGGSSYNSPLHF
TGTGCCAGCAGCTTGGGAGGGAGCTCCTATAATTCACCCCTCCACTTT
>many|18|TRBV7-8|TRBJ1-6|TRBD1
CASRTSGTGGFRNSPLHF
TGTGCCAGCAGAACCTCCGGGACAGGGGGCTTTAGGAATTCACCCCTCCACTTT
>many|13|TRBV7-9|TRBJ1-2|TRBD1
CASSLDRDYGYTF
TGTGCCAGCAGTTTGGACAGGGACTATGGCTACACCTTC
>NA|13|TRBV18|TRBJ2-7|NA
CASSKDTLYEQYF
TGTGCCAGCTCCAAGGACACCCTCTACGAGCAGTACTTC
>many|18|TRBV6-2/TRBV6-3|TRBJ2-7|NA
CASTLRGTTLRSSYEQYF
TGTGCCAGTACACTCAGAGGGACGACTCTGCGGAGCTCCTACGAGCAGTACTTC
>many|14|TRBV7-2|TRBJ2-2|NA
CASSISPNTGELFF
TGTGCCAGCAGCATCAGTCCGAACACCGGGGAGCTGTTTTTT
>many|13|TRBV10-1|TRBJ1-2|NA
CASSADRTNGYTF
TGCGCCAGCAGCGCTGACAGGACTAATGGCTACACCTTC
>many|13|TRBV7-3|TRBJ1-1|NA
CASSPRVGAEAFF
TGTGCCAGCAGCCCCAGGGTGGGCGCTGAAGCTTTCTTT
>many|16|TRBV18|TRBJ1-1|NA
CASSPVRGAFHTEAFF
TGTGCCAGCTCACCAGTACGGGGGGCTTTTCACACTGAAGCTTTCTTT
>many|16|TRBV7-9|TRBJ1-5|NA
CASSLTLGGAGQPQHF
TGTGCCAGCAGCTTAACGCTTGGAGGGGCCGGACAGCCCCAGCATTTT
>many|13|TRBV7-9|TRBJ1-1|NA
CASSKEGETEAFF
TGTGCCAGCAGCAAAGAGGGGGAAACTGAAGCTTTCTTT
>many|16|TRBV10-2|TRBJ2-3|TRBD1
CASRAGAGGGTDTQYF
TGCGCCAGCAGAGCTGGGGCAGGGGGCGGCACAGATACGCAGTATTTT
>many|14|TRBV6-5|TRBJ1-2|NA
CASSPGQQVYGYTF
TGTGCCAGCAGCCCTGGACAGCAAGTCTATGGCTACACCTTC
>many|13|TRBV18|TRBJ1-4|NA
CASSSPGTEKLFF
TGTGCCAGCTCCTCTCCCGGGACTGAAAAACTGTTTTTT
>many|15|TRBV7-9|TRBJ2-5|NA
CASSPSRVTQETQYF
TGTGCCAGCAGCCCCTCGAGGGTCACCCAAGAGACCCAGTACTTC
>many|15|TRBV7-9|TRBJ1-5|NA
CASSPSSGGNQPQHF
TGTGCCAGCAGCCCCTCGTCAGGGGGCAATCAGCCCCAGCATTTT